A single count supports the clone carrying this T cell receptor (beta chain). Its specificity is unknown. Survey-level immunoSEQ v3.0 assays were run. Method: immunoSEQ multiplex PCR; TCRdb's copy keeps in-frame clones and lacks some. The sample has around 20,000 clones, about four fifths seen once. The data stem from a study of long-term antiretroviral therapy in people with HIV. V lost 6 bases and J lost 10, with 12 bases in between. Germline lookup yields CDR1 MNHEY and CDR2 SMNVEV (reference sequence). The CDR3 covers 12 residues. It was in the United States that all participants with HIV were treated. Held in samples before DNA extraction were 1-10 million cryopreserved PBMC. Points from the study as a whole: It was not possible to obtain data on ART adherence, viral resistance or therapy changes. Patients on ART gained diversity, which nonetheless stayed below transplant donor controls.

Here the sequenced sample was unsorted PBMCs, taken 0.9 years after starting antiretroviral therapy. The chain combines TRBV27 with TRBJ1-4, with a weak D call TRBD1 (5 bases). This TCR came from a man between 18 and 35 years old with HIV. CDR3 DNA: TGTGCCAGCAGGGATGTTGGGGGAAAACTGTTTTTT. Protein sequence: CASRDVGGKLFF.